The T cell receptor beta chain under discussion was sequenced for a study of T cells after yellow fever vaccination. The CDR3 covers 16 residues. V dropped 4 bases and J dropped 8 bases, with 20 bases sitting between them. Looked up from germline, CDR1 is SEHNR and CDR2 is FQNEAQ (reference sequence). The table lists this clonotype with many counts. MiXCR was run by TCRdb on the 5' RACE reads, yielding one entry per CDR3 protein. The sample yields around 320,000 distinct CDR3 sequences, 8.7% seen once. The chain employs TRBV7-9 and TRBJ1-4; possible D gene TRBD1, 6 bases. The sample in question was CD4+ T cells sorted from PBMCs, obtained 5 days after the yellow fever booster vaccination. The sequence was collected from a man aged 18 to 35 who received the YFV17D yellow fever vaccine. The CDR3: CASSSFGGDQEEKLFF. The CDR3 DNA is TGTGCCAGCAGCTCATTCGGGGGCGATCAGGAGGAAAAACTGTTTTTT. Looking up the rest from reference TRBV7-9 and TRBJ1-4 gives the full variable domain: DTGVSQNPRHKITKRGQNVTFRCDPISEHNRLYWYRQTLGQGPEFLTYFQNEAQLEKSRLLSDRFSAERPKGSFSTLEIQRTEQGDSAMYLCASSSFGGDQEEKLFFGSGTQLSVL.